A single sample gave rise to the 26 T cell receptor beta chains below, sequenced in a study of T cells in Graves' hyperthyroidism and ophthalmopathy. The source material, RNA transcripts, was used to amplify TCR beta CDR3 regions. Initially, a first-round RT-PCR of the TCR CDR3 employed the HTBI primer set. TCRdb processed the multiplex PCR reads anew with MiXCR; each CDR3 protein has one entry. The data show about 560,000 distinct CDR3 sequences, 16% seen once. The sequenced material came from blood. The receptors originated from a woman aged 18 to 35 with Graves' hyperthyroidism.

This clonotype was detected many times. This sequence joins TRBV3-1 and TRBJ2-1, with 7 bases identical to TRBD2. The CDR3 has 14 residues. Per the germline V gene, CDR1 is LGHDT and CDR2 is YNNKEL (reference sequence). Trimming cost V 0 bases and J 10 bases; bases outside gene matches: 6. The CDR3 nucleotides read TGTGCCAGCAGCCAAGAGGAGGCGGGGGACGAGCAGTTCTTC. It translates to CASSQEEAGDEQFF.

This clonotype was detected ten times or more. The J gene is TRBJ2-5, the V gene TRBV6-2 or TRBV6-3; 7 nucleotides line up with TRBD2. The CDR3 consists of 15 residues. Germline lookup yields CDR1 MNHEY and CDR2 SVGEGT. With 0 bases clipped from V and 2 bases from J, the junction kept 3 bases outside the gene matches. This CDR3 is CASSYSRGVQETQYF. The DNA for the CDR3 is TGTGCCAGCAGTTACTCCCGGGGGGTTCAAGAGACCCAGTACTTC.

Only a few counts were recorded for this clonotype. The CDR3 region has the DNA TGCAGTGCTAGATCGGGACTATCAAACTACGAGCAGTACTTC. This codes for CSARSGLSNYEQYF. The rearrangement links TRBV20-1 to TRBJ2-7; 7 bases are a match to TRBD2. CDR3 size: 14 residues. J gave up 3 bases and V 2 bases, and 7 bases lay outside the gene matches. The V gene's germline CDR1 is DFQATT and CDR2 SNEGSKA (reference sequence).

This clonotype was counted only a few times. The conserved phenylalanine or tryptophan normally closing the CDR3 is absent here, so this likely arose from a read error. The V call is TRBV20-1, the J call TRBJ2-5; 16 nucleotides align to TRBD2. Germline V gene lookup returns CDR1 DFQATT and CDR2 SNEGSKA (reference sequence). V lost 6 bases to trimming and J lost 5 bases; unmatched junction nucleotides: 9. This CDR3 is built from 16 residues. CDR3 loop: CSAKRGLAGGHETQYL. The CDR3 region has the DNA TGCAGTGCAAAGAGGGGACTAGCGGGGGGGCATGAGACCCAGTACCTC.

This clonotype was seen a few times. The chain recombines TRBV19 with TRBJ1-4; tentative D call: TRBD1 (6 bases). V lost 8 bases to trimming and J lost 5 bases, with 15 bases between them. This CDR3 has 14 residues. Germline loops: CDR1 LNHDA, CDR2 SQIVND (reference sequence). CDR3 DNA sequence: TGTGCCAGTTGGCCCGGGAGGGGGAATGAAAAACTGTTTTTT. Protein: CASWPGRGNEKLFF.

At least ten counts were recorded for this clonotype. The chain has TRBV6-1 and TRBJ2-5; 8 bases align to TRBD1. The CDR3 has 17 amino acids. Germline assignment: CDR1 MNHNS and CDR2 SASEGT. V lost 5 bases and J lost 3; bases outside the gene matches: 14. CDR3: CASSPLRADRAKETQYF. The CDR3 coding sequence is TGTGCCAGCAGTCCCCTGCGAGCGGACAGGGCTAAAGAGACCCAGTACTTC.

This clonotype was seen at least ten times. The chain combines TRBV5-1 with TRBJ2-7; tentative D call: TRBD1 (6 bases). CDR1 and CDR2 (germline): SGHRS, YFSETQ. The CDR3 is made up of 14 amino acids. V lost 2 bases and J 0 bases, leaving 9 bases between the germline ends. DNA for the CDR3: TGCGCCAGCAGCTTTCCGGACAGCTCCTACGAGCAGTACTTC. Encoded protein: CASSFPDSSYEQYF.

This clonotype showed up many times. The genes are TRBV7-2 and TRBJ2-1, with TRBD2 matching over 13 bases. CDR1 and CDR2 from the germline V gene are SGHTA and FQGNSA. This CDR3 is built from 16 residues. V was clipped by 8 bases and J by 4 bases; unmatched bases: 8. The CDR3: CASSRGLAGLYNEQFF. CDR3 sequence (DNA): TGTGCCAGCTCGCGGGGACTAGCGGGGCTATACAATGAGCAGTTCTTC.

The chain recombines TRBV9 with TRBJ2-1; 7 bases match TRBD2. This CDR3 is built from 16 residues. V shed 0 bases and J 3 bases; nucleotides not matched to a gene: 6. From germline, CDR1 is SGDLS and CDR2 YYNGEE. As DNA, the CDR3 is TGTGCCAGCAGCGTAGTCGGCGGGGGAGGCTACAATGAGCAGTTCTTC. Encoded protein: CASSVVGGGGYNEQFF.

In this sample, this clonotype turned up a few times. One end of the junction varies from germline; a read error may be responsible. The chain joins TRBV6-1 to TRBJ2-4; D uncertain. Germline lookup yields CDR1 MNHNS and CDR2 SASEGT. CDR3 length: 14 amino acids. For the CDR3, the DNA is TGTGCCAGCAGAGAAGGATTCGGCAAAAACATTCAGTACTTC. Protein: CASREGFGKNIQYF.

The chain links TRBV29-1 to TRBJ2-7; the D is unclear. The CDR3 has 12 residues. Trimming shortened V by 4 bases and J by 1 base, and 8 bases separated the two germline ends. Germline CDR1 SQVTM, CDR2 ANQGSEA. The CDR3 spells CSVGPDSYEQYF. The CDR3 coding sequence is TGCAGCGTTGGGCCAGATTCCTACGAGCAGTACTTC.

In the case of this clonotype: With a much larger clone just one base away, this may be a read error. In nucleotides, the CDR3 is TGTGCCAGCAGCATAGACGGTGGGGGCAATCAGCCCCAGCATTTT. Encoded protein: CASSIDGGGNQPQHF. The chain joins TRBV9 to TRBJ1-5, with no clear D. In germline, CDR1 is SGDLS, CDR2 YYNGEE. CDR3 length: 15 residues. Trimming removed 4 bases at V and 2 bases at J, with 13 bases between.

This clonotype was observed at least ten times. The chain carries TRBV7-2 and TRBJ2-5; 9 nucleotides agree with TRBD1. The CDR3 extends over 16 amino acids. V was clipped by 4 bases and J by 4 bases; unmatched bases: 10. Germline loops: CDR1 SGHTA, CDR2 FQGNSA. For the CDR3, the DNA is TGTGCCAGCAGCTCCGAACTGCCGGGACAGGGAGAGACCCAGTACTTC. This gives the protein CASSSELPGQGETQYF.

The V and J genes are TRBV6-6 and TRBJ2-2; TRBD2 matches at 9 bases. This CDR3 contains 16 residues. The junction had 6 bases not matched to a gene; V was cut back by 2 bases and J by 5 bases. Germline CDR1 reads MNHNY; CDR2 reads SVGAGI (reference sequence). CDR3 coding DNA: TGTGCCAGCAGTTACGGGTCTAGCGGGAAAACCGGGGAGCTGTTTTTT. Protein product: CASSYGSSGKTGELFF.

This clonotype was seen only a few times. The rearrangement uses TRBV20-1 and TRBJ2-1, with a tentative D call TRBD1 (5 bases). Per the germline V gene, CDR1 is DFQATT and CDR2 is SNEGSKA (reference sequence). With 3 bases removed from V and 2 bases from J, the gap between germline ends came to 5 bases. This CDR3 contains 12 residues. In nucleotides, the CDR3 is TGCAGTGCTAGCAGGGCCTACAATGAGCAGTTCTTC. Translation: CSASRAYNEQFF.

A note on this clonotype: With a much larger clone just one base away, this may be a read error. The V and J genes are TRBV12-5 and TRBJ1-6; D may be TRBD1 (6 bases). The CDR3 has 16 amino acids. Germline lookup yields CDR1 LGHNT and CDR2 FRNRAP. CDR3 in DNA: TGTGCTAGGGGGCCCGGACAGACCGAATCCAATTCACCCCTCCGCTTT. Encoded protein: CARGPGQTESNSPLRF.

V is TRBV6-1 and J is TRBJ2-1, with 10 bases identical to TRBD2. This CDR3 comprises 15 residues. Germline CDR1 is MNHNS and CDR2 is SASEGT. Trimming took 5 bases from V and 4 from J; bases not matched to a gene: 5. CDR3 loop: CASSPTSGEYNEQFF. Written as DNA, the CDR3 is TGTGCCAGCAGTCCTACTAGCGGGGAGTACAATGAGCAGTTCTTC.

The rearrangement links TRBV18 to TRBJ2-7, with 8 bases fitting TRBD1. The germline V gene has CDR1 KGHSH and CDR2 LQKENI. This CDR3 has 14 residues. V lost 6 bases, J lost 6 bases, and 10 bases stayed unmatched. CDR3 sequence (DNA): TGTGCCAGCTCGTCACAGGGGGACTTCGTCGAGCAGTACTTC. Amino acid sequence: CASSSQGDFVEQYF.

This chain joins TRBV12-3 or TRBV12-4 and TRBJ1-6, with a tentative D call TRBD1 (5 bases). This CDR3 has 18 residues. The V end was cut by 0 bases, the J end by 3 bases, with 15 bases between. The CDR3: CASSLALSGAYYNSPLHF. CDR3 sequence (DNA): TGTGCCAGCAGTTTAGCTTTAAGCGGGGCCTACTATAATTCACCCCTCCACTTT.

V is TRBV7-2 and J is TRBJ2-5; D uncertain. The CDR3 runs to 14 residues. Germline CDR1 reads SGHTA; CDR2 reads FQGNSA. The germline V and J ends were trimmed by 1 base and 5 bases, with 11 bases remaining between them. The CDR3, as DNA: TGTGCCAGCAGCTTAGATCCCGCGGAGGAGACCCAGTACTTC. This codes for CASSLDPAEETQYF.

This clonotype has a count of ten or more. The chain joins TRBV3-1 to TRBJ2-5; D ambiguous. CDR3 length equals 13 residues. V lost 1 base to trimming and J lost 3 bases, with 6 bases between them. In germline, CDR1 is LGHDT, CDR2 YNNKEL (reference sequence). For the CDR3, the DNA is TGTGCCAGCAGCCAAGCTCTCGAAGAGACCCAGTACTTC. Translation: CASSQALEETQYF.

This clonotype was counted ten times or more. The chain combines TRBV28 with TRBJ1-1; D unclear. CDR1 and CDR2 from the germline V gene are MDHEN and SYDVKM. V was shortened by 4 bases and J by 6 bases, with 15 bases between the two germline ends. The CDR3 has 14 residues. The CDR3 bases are TGTGCCAGCAGTTCACTGATTGGAACCGCTGAAGCTTTCTTT. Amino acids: CASSSLIGTAEAFF.

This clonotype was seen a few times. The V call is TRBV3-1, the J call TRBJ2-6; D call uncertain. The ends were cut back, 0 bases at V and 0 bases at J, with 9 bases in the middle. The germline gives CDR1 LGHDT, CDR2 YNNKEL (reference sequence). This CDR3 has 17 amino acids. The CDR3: CASSQDKSSSGANVLTF. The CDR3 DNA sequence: TGTGCCAGCAGCCAAGATAAGTCCAGCTCTGGGGCCAACGTCCTGACTTTC. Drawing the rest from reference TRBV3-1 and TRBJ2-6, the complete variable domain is DTAVSQTPKYLVTQMGNDKSIKCEQNLGHDTMYWYKQDSKKFLKIMFSYNNKELIINETVPNRFSPKSPDKAHLNLHINSLELGDSAVYFCASSQDKSSSGANVLTFGAGSRLTVL.

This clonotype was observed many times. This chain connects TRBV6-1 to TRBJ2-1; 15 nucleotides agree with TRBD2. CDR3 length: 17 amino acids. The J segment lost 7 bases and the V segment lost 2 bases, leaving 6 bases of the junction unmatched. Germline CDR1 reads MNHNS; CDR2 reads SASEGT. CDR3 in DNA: TGTGCCAGCAGTGAAAGGACTAGCGGGAGGGTAGGTAATGAGCAGTTCTTC. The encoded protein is CASSERTSGRVGNEQFF.

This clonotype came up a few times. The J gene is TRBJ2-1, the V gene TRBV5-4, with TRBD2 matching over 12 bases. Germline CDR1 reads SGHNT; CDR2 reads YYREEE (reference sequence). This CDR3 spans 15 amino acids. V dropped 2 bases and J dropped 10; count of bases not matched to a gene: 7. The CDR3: CASSFTSGGQGEQFF. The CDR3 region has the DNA TGTGCCAGCAGCTTCACTAGCGGGGGGCAGGGCGAGCAGTTCTTC.

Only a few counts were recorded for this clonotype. The CDR3 region has the DNA TGTGCCAGTAGTCAGGCGGGGAGGCAGCCCCAGCATTTT. Translating gives CASSQAGRQPQHF. J is TRBJ1-5 and V is TRBV19; D uncertain. CDR3 length equals 13 residues. CDR1 and CDR2 from the germline V gene are LNHDA and SQIVND (reference sequence). V lost 5 bases to trimming and J lost 7 bases, with 12 bases between them.